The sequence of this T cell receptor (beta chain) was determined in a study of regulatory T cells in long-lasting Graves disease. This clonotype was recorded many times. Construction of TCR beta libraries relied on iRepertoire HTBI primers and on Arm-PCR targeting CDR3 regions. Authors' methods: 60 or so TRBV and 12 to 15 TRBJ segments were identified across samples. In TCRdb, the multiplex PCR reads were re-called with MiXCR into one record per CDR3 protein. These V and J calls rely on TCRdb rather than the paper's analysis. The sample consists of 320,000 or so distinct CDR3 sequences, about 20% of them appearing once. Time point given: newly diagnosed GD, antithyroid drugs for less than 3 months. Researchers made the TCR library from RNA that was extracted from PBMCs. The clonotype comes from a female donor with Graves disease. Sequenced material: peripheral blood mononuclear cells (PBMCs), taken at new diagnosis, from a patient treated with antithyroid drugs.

The CDR3 DNA reads as TGTGCCACCAGTGAGCCTCCGGGACAGGGGGCTCGTATCACCGGGGAGCTGTTTTTT. Protein product: CATSEPPGQGARITGELFF. The chain is built from TRBV24-1 and TRBJ2-2; 12 bases map to TRBD1. The germline gives CDR1 KGHDR, CDR2 SFDVKD. The CDR3 contains 19 residues. Losses at the gene ends were 4 bases for V and 4 bases for J; bases not matched to a gene: 12.